Listed below are T cell receptor beta chains from one sample, sequenced in a study of regulatory T cells in long-lasting Graves disease. TCRdb called the multiplex PCR reads again in MiXCR, with one record for every CDR3 protein. The sample carries fewer than 650,000 distinct CDR3 sequences, 15% to 20% recorded once. These same data were also listed under a study on T cells in Graves' hyperthyroidism and ophthalmopathy.

Here the sequenced sample was peripheral blood mononuclear cells (PBMCs), taken at new diagnosis, from a patient treated with antithyroid drugs. The receptors come from a man aged 18 to 29 with Graves disease. Each CDR3 is given with its conserved first and last residue. The D gene is left open where the match is weak. Clone size is shown for a subset of rows, as once, few, many or a class of expanded clone.

>TRBJ2-7|few|TRBD1|TRBV3-1
TGTGCCAGCAGCCAAGATTTGAGGACAGGGGGCGAGCAGTACTTC
CASSQDLRTGGEQYF
>TRBJ2-3|many|TRBD2|TRBV2
TGTGCCAGCTTAGCGGGACACACAGATACGCAGTATTTT
CASLAGHTDTQYF
>TRBJ2-1|many|-|TRBV2
TGTGCCAGCAGTGGAATAGACAATGAGCAGTTCTTC
CASSGIDNEQFF
>TRBJ1-4|-|TRBD1|TRBV12-3/TRBV12-4
TGTGCCAGCAGTTTAGGGCAGGGGGGTGGAAAACTGTTTTTT
CASSLGQGGGKLFF
>TRBJ2-7|-|-|TRBV5-1
TGCGCCAGCAGCGGGGTGACACCTACAAGACCCTACGAGCAGTACTTC
CASSGVTPTRPYEQYF
>TRBJ2-7|-|-|TRBV6-5
TGTGCCAGCAGTTTCTCTGAGGAGCAGTACTTC
CASSFSEEQYF
>TRBJ2-3|-|TRBD2|TRBV6-5
TGTGCCAGCAGTTACAGCGCTTTGAGGACTAGCGGGTCTAGCACAGATACGCAGTATTTT
CASSYSALRTSGSSTDTQYF
>TRBJ2-7|many|TRBD1|TRBV20-1
TGCAGTGCTAGACCCGGACAGGGGATCCACGAGCAGTACTTC
CSARPGQGIHEQYF
>TRBJ2-7|-|-|TRBV3-1
TGTGCCAGCAGTCCGCAGGGGATGGCGGACGAGCAGTACTTC
CASSPQGMADEQYF
>TRBJ2-7|-|TRBD2|TRBV13
TGTGCCAGCAGCCCAGGGGAGCGGGAGGACTACGAGCAGTACTTC
CASSPGEREDYEQYF
>TRBJ2-7|many|TRBD2|TRBV18
TGTGCCAGCTCACCACAGGGACTACCCTACGAGCAGTACTTC
CASSPQGLPYEQYF
>TRBJ2-3|many|-|TRBV7-8
TGTGCCAGCAGCCCCCTGCTTAGCGGACTCACAGATACGCAGTATTTT
CASSPLLSGLTDTQYF
>TRBJ1-2|-|-|TRBV7-3
TGTGCCAGCAGCTTAGGGGGGACCACCCAGGGCGGCTACACCTTC
CASSLGGTTQGGYTF
>TRBJ2-3|many|-|TRBV6-9
TGTGCCAGCAGTTACAGGGGGGGTACCGATACGCAGTATTTT
CASSYRGGTDTQYF
>TRBJ2-1|many|-|TRBV2
TGTGCCAGCAGCGCCGGGACGGACTCCTACAATGAGCAGTTCTTC
CASSAGTDSYNEQFF
>TRBJ2-1|many|-|TRBV30
TGTGCCTGGAGTGAATATGGGGCGGGGTTCTTC
CAWSEYGAGFF
>TRBJ2-3|many|-|TRBV28
TGTGCCAGCAGTTTATTTGTCTCGATGGGGTGGGACACTACCACAGATACGCAGTATTTT
CASSLFVSMGWDTTTDTQYF
>TRBJ1-4|many|-|TRBV12-3/TRBV12-4
TGTGCCAGCAGCCGCACCGGGGGAAAACTGTTTTTT
CASSRTGGKLFF
>TRBJ2-3|-|TRBD1|TRBV28
TGTGCCAGCAGTACCTTATACAGGGGAACAGATACGCAGTATTTT
CASSTLYRGTDTQYF
>TRBJ1-1|many|-|TRBV10-3
TGTGCCATCAGTGAGACCCTGTGGGGGGCGCGGACTGAAGCTTTCTTT
CAISETLWGARTEAFF
>TRBJ2-7|few|TRBD1|TRBV7-9
TGTGCCAGCAGCTTAGGGACAGGGATCAACGAGCAGTACTTC
CASSLGTGINEQYF
>TRBJ2-3|many|-|TRBV20-1
TGCAGTGCTAGTAAAGACACCACAGATACGCAGTATTTT
CSASKDTTDTQYF
>TRBJ2-7|many|TRBD2|TRBV7-9
TGTGCCAGCAGCTTAGTACTAGCGGGAGACTACGAGCAGTACTTC
CASSLVLAGDYEQYF
>TRBJ1-1|-|-|TRBV14
TGTGCCAGCAGCCAGCTCCCGGGCCGCACCCACACTGAAGCTTTCTTT
CASSQLPGRTHTEAFF
>TRBJ2-2|-|TRBD2|TRBV13
TGTGCCAGCAGCTTAGAAGCGGGAGTTACCGGGGAGCTGTTTTTT
CASSLEAGVTGELFF
>TRBJ2-7|many|TRBD2|TRBV20-1
TGCAGTGCTAGACCCCTAGGGACTAGCGGGAGTTTCCACGAGCAGTACTTC
CSARPLGTSGSFHEQYF
>TRBJ1-3|few|-|TRBV19
TGTGCCAGCAAAAGCGTGGCCGGGAGCTCTGGAAACACCATATATTTT
CASKSVAGSSGNTIYF
>TRBJ2-3|many|-|TRBV28
TGTGCCAGCAGTCCACTCGGGAAGGCGGGTTGGGAGAATACGCAGTATTTT
CASSPLGKAGWENTQYF
>TRBJ1-4|-|TRBD1|TRBV2
TGTGCCAGCAGTTGGACAGGGGTCGAAAAACTGTTTTTT
CASSWTGVEKLFF
>TRBJ2-5|many|-|TRBV3-1
TGTGCCAGCAGCCATCTGGTTCTGGAGACCCAGTACTTC
CASSHLVLETQYF
>TRBJ1-1|-|-|TRBV14
TGTGCCAGCAGCCAAGAGGGAATGGGCTGGTCGGACACTGAAGCTTTCTTT
CASSQEGMGWSDTEAFF
>TRBJ2-2|-|TRBD2|TRBV25-1
TGTGCCAGCAGTGAACTGACTAGCGGGAGGGGGAACACCGGGGAGCTGTTTTTT
CASSELTSGRGNTGELFF